The sequence of this TCR beta chain was determined in a study of blood T cells in healthy people across ages. Overall study results and limits: Older age went with lower TCR beta diversity per million T cells, in a roughly linear way.

The table lists this clonotype with a few counts. Its antigen is not identified. The second PCR ran about 6 to 11 cycles with a sample-barcoded 5' primer and J-beta primers. TCRdb re-derived calls from the 5' RACE reads in MiXCR, one entry per CDR3 protein. This table holds 850,000 to 1,000,000 distinct CDR3 sequences, about 48% found once. This clonotype was sampled from a man younger than 40 in good health. Sequencing input: blood.

The CDR3 here is CASSPRIGDNSPLHF. For the CDR3, the DNA is TGTGCCAGCTCACCTAGGATCGGCGATAATTCACCCCTCCACTTT. V is TRBV18 and J is TRBJ1-6; D call uncertain. Germline V gives CDR1 KGHSH, CDR2 LQKENI. The CDR3 runs to 15 residues. Trimming stripped 3 bases from V and 5 bases from J, with 11 bases between.